This T cell receptor beta chain was observed in a study of T cell changes during pregnancy in multiple sclerosis. The table lists this clone with a count of one. The V end lost 0 bases, the J end lost 12 bases, and 14 bases lay between the germline ends. The CDR3 contains 13 residues. Germline V CDR1 and CDR2: LGHNA, YSLEER. TCRdb's copy holds only in-frame clones and misses some; the assay was immunoSEQ multiplex PCR. The top ten clones hold around 0.38% of a sample with about 57,000 clones, less than 90% of them seen once. The sequencing used CD4+ T cells from peripheral blood mononuclear cells, collected in the third trimester of pregnancy. The clonotype comes from a female donor with multiple sclerosis, enrolled in a pregnancy study. The rearrangement uses TRBV4-3 and TRBJ2-5, with D possibly being TRBD1 (5 bases). The CDR3 loop is CASSQDPLGAKYF. The CDR3 coding sequence is TGCGCCAGCAGCCAAGATCCTCTTGGGGCGAAGTACTTC.